The 11 T cell receptor beta chains below all came from one sample that was sequenced in a study of blood T cell repertoires in COVID-19. This table comes from immunoSEQ multiplex PCR, and its TCRdb copy is limited to in-frame clones, with some not included. The sample lists more than 250,000 clones, roughly 86% occurring once. Sequenced sample: PBMCs or T cells enriched from blood (not recorded which). These receptors all stem from a woman in her twenties or thirties who had recovered from COVID-19.

This rearrangement joins TRBV5-4 to TRBJ1-2; D uncertain. The CDR3 is 13 residues long. V was pared by 0 bases and J by 6 bases, with 9 bases between. Per the germline V gene, CDR1 is SGHNT and CDR2 is YYREEE (reference sequence). In DNA, the CDR3 is TGTGCCAGCAGCTTGGGTCAGGCTAATGGCTACACCTTC. Translation gives CASSLGQANGYTF.

The V call is TRBV25-1, the J call TRBJ1-1, with 10 positions matching TRBD1. This CDR3 is built from 16 residues. Losses at the gene ends were 5 bases for V and 1 base for J; bases not matched to a gene: 7. The germline CDR1 and CDR2 sequences are MGHDK and SYGVNS. The CDR3 sequence: CASSQTGGIGNTEAFF. CDR3 nucleotides: TGTGCCAGCAGTCAGACAGGGGGCATAGGGAACACTGAAGCTTTCTTT.

This rearrangement joins TRBV7-9 to TRBJ1-5; D is ambiguous. The germline CDR1 and CDR2 sequences are SEHNR and FQNEAQ (reference sequence). The length of the CDR3 is 15 residues. Trimming shortened V by 1 base and J by 4 bases, and 11 bases separated the two germline ends. This CDR3 reads CASSLGGRWNQPQHF. Written as DNA, the CDR3 is TGTGCCAGCAGCTTAGGTGGGAGATGGAATCAGCCCCAGCATTTT.

This clone was seen only once. The chain couples TRBV28 to TRBJ1-1; D is undetermined. Germline V gives CDR1 MDHEN, CDR2 SYDVKM. The V end lost 8 bases, the J end lost 7 bases, and 26 bases lay between the germline ends. This CDR3 contains 16 residues. CDR3 in amino acids: CASCFPRRGGDCEAFF. The CDR3 region has the DNA TGTGCCAGCTGCTTCCCCCGCCGTGGAGGCGACTGTGAAGCTTTCTTT.

The chain combines TRBV10-3 with TRBJ2-3, with 7 bases fitting TRBD1. V trimming: 8 bases; J trimming: 1 base; junction bases outside the gene matches: 6. The germline gives CDR1 ENHRY, CDR2 SYGVKD. The CDR3 contains 14 residues. The CDR3 nucleotides are TGTGCCATCGGGGACGGACAGGGCACAGATACGCAGTATTTT. It specifies CAIGDGQGTDTQYF.

The J gene is TRBJ2-1, the V gene TRBV29-1; the match to TRBD2 covers 7 bases. CDR1 SQVTM and CDR2 ANQGSEA come from the germline V gene. The junction had 9 bases not matched to a gene; V was cut back by 8 bases and J by 5 bases. This CDR3 is 13 amino acids long. The CDR3 DNA follows: TGCAGCTCCCGATGGGGAGGGGACAATGAGCAGTTCTTC. Its protein is CSSRWGGDNEQFF.

This chain links TRBV19 with TRBJ1-2; D remains ambiguous. Germline assignment: CDR1 LNHDA and CDR2 SQIVND (reference sequence). The V end lost 1 base, the J end lost 6 bases, and 9 bases lay between the germline ends. The CDR3 runs to 13 residues. The CDR3 loop is CASSIVNPDGYTF. As DNA, the CDR3 is TGTGCCAGTAGTATAGTCAACCCGGATGGCTACACCTTC.

The J gene is TRBJ1-1, the V gene TRBV13; 7 bases line up with TRBD1. Germline-derived CDR1 and CDR2 are PRHDT and FYEKMQ (reference sequence). The length of the CDR3 is 17 residues. Trimming removed 0 bases from V and 7 bases from J; junction bases left unmatched: 14. CDR3 sequence: CASSLGLIGGGGGEAFF. The DNA for the CDR3 is TGTGCCAGCAGCTTAGGCCTGATAGGGGGCGGAGGAGGTGAAGCTTTCTTT.

This rearrangement joins TRBV5-4 to TRBJ1-2; 8 nucleotides match TRBD1. Germline V gene lookup returns CDR1 SGHNT and CDR2 YYREEE (reference sequence). Trimming took 4 bases from V and 7 from J; bases not matched to a gene: 9. There are 14 residues in the CDR3. For the CDR3, the DNA is TGTGCCAGCAGCCGGATTCAGGGGGCAAGTGGCTACACCTTC. It yields the protein CASSRIQGASGYTF.

A word on this clone: Relative to the germline gene, one junction end is altered; a read error may explain this. The V call is TRBV28, the J call TRBJ1-1, with D possibly being TRBD1 (5 bases). This CDR3 is 13 amino acids long. The germline V gene has CDR1 MDHEN and CDR2 SYDVKM. CDR3 nucleotide sequence: TGTACCAGGGAGGGGAAGGGAAACACTGAAGCTTTCTTT. Encoded protein: CTREGKGNTEAFF.

This clone was seen once. The chain joins TRBV11-3 to TRBJ1-4; TRBD1 aligns across 8 bases. V was clipped by 6 bases and J by 0 bases; unmatched bases: 15. This CDR3 has 19 residues. Germline loops: CDR1 SGHNT, CDR2 YENEEA. The CDR3 DNA follows: TGTGCCAGCAGACCATTTTGCAGGGGGCGCGGAACAACTAATGAAAAACTGTTTTTT. Translation: CASRPFCRGRGTTNEKLFF.